This T cell receptor (beta chain) appears in the sequencing data of a study of T cell responses to AZD1222 COVID-19 vaccine. Produced via immunoSEQ multiplex PCR; TCRdb's table is partial and in-frame only. The table lists 100,000 to 150,000 clones, about nine tenths of them singletons. Germline V gene lookup returns CDR1 GTSNPN and CDR2 SVGIG (reference sequence). The CDR3 is 13 residues long. Trimming cost V 0 bases and J 7 bases, with 12 bases left between them. The sample in question was peripheral blood, obtained on day 0 of AZD1222 vaccination. The chain employs TRBV30 and TRBJ2-5; D gene ambiguous. The receptor was isolated from an adult in good health. CDR3 sequence reads: CAWSVSGGVTQYF. The DNA of the CDR3 is TGTGCCTGGAGTGTATCGGGTGGGGTGACCCAGTACTTC.